The 16 T cell receptor beta chains given below trace back to one sample, sequenced in a study of T cells after yellow fever vaccination. TCRdb used MiXCR to reprocess the 5' RACE reads, holding one entry per CDR3 protein. The table lists 30,000 to 35,000 distinct CDR3 sequences, about 6.3% of them singletons. Sequences were derived from PBMCs, either bulk or a sorted T-cell subset (CD4+, CD8+, memory, or dextramer-sorted; not recorded which), sampled on the day of the first yellow fever vaccination. All receptors come from a man younger than 30 who received the YFV17D yellow fever vaccine.

This clonotype was detected many times. The chain combines TRBV4-2 with TRBJ2-1; 12 bases map to TRBD2. Germline lookup yields CDR1 LGHNA and CDR2 YNFKEQ. With V trimmed by 4 bases and J by 7 bases, 8 bases remained unmatched. The CDR3 contains 16 residues. The CDR3, as DNA: TGTGCCAGCAGCCCGGCGACTAGCGGGGGTTGGAATGAGCAGTTCTTC. Amino acids: CASSPATSGGWNEQFF.

This clonotype came up a few times. This rearrangement joins TRBV5-1 to TRBJ2-7; D may be TRBD1 (6 bases). Trimming shortened V by 4 bases and J by 3 bases, and 14 bases separated the two germline ends. The CDR3 sequence is 14 residues long. In germline, CDR1 is SGHRS, CDR2 YFSETQ. In nucleotides, the CDR3 is TGCGCCAGCAGCAGAACGACAGGAAACTACGAGCAGTACTTC. Translation: CASSRTTGNYEQYF.

This clonotype was detected a few times. The J gene is TRBJ2-5, the V gene TRBV5-4; D tentatively reads TRBD1 or TRBD2 (5 bases each). The germline V gene encodes CDR1 SGHNT and CDR2 YYREEE (reference sequence). V dropped 4 bases and J dropped 0 bases, with 16 bases sitting between them. The CDR3 has 16 residues. The CDR3 sequence is CASSPADGGNQETQYF. The CDR3, as DNA: TGTGCCAGCAGCCCGGCTGATGGGGGTAACCAAGAGACCCAGTACTTC.

This clonotype was seen more than once but under ten times. CDR3 amino acids: CASSLPGMNTEAFF. CDR3 DNA: TGTGCCAGCAGCTTGCCCGGTATGAACACTGAAGCTTTCTTT. The rearrangement links TRBV7-9 to TRBJ1-1; D not resolved. Trimming cost V 3 bases and J 0 bases, with 8 bases left between them. The CDR3 contains 14 residues. The germline V gene encodes CDR1 SEHNR and CDR2 FQNEAQ (reference sequence).

This clonotype was counted many times. The rearrangement links TRBV2 to TRBJ1-1; tentatively, D is TRBD1 (5 bases). Germline assignment: CDR1 SNHLY and CDR2 FYNNEI. The V end lost 6 bases, the J end lost 0 bases, and 11 bases lay between the germline ends. There are 14 residues in the CDR3. The CDR3 sequence is CASSEGFMNTEAFF. In DNA, the CDR3 is TGTGCCAGCAGCGAGGGGTTTATGAACACTGAAGCTTTCTTT.

In its sample, this clonotype was seen many times. The rearrangement links TRBV7-2 to TRBJ2-4; 12 nucleotides agree with TRBD2. This CDR3 has 16 amino acids. The junction had 4 bases not matched to a gene; V was cut back by 5 bases and J by 2 bases. The V gene's germline CDR1 is SGHTA and CDR2 FQGNSA. CDR3 nucleotide sequence: TGTGCCAGCAGCCTGACTAGCGGGGGCTCCAAAAACATTCAGTACTTC. Amino acids: CASSLTSGGSKNIQYF.

The V gene is TRBV5-6, the J gene TRBJ1-5, with TRBD1 matching over 7 bases. V shed 2 bases and J 7 bases; nucleotides not matched to a gene: 12. The germline V gene has CDR1 SGHDT and CDR2 YYEEEE. This CDR3 is built from 16 residues. CDR3 loop: CASSFLGRGANQPQHF. Here the CDR3 DNA reads TGTGCCAGCAGCTTTCTCGGCAGGGGGGCGAACCAGCCCCAGCATTTT.

This clonotype was observed at least ten times. The chain employs TRBV7-9 and TRBJ2-7; 9 nucleotides agree with TRBD1. The CDR3 is made up of 16 amino acids. V shed 6 bases, J shed 1 base, and the junction held 10 bases outside the gene matches. Per germline, CDR1 SEHNR and CDR2 FQNEAQ (reference sequence). DNA for the CDR3: TGTGCCAGCAGTCCATCAGACAGGGGGGATTCCTACGAGCAGTACTTC. As protein: CASSPSDRGDSYEQYF.

This clonotype was recorded a few times. The V call is TRBV20-1, the J call TRBJ2-7; 9 nucleotides match TRBD2. The CDR3 runs to 14 residues. The V gene's germline CDR1 is DFQATT and CDR2 SNEGSKA (reference sequence). The V and J ends lost 5 bases and 4 bases, in that order; junction bases with no gene match: 9. CDR3 sequence: CSAPRGSGGYEQYV. The CDR3 nucleotides read TGCAGTGCTCCCCGGGGTAGCGGGGGATACGAGCAGTACGTC.

This clonotype was counted ten times or more. The chain joins TRBV20-1 to TRBJ2-7; 11 bases are a match to TRBD2. Germline V gives CDR1 DFQATT, CDR2 SNEGSKA (reference sequence). V lost 3 bases to trimming and J lost 2 bases; unmatched junction nucleotides: 9. This CDR3 spans 16 amino acids. The CDR3 loop is CSASESNSGGAYEQYV. The CDR3 bases are TGCAGTGCTAGCGAGTCTAATAGCGGGGGGGCCTACGAGCAGTACGTC.

This clonotype has a count of ten or more. CDR3 loop: CASSYYFRAGSNQPQHF. CDR3 nucleotides: TGTGCCAGCAGTTACTATTTTAGGGCCGGTAGCAATCAGCCCCAGCATTTT. This chain uses TRBV6-5 with TRBJ1-5; no clear D. V was pared by 1 base and J by 0 bases, with 13 bases between. There are 17 residues in the CDR3. Germline V gene data show CDR1 as MNHEY and CDR2 as SVGAGI.

The sample holds many counts of this clonotype. The chain is built from TRBV15 and TRBJ1-1, with D perhaps matching TRBD1 (5 bases). Trimming took 5 bases from V and 11 from J, leaving 15 bases between them. Germline V gene data show CDR1 as LNHNV and CDR2 as YYDKDF (reference sequence). The CDR3 extends over 12 amino acids. CDR3 DNA sequence: TGTGCCACCAGCTGGGGGAAGGATGCGGCTTTCTTT. It encodes CATSWGKDAAFF.

This clonotype was detected ten times or more. The chain employs TRBV9 and TRBJ2-3, with TRBD2 matching over 9 bases. This CDR3 has 15 amino acids. V lost 3 bases and J lost 2; bases outside the gene matches: 4. Germline V gene lookup returns CDR1 SGDLS and CDR2 YYNGEE. CDR3 DNA: TGTGCCAGCAGCGCGACTAGCGGCTTCACAGATACGCAGTATTTT. Translation: CASSATSGFTDTQYF.

This clonotype occurred many times. V gene TRBV6-2 or TRBV6-3 combines with J gene TRBJ2-1; 7 bases are shared with TRBD1. The germline V gene encodes CDR1 MNHEY and CDR2 SVGEGT. After removal of 2 bases from V and 8 bases from J, the junction contained 9 bases not matched to a gene. The CDR3 covers 15 residues. The CDR3 sequence: CASSYGVQGMYEQFF. CDR3 coding DNA: TGTGCCAGCAGTTACGGCGTACAGGGGATGTATGAGCAGTTCTTC.

This rearrangement joins TRBV11-3 to TRBJ1-1, with 12 bases that match TRBD1. Trimming cost V 11 bases and J 7 bases; bases outside gene matches: 20. Germline CDR1 reads SGHNT; CDR2 reads YENEEA. CDR3 length equals 17 residues. CDR3 region: CAFSANPGQGAGGEAFF. CDR3 sequence (DNA): TGTGCCTTCAGCGCCAATCCGGGACAGGGGGCCGGGGGTGAAGCTTTCTTT.

A remark on this clonotype: A much larger clone sits a single nucleotide away, making a read error possible. The chain uses TRBV11-2 and TRBJ2-6; possibly TRBD1 or TRBD2 for D (5 bases each). Germline lookup yields CDR1 SGHAT and CDR2 FQNNGV. The CDR3 loop spans 16 amino acids. For the CDR3, the DNA is TGTGGCAGCACCCTGAGAGGGACCTCTGGGGCCAACGTCCTGACTTTC. Translation: CGSTLRGTSGANVLTF.